This TCR beta chain was retrieved from a study of blood T cells in healthy people across ages (dated by TCRdb to between 2014 and 2017). About the investigation overall: In model experiments, template switching captured roughly one uniquely barcoded TCR beta cDNA molecule for every two T cells. To track age-related changes in TCR beta repertoire diversity, the study relied on deep sequencing normalized with unique cDNA molecular identifiers. The study analyzed two additional independent replicas of 1 million unique cDNA reads from the same blood draw for two donors, one aged 18 to 30 and one aged 80 or older. The donors were split into four age groups: young (average 16 years), middle-aged (nearly 40), aged (over 55) and long-lived (roughly 86). The paper as a whole reports these results and caveats: A strong correlation was found between observed TCR beta diversity and the percentage of naive T cells measured by flow cytometry. Total diversity estimates from one million sequenced T cells were considered lower bounds and underestimates. Because profiling used bulk unsorted PBMCs, naive and antigen-experienced compartments could not be compared conclusively. As age increased, observed TCR beta diversity per million T cells dropped in a roughly linear way, and a significant reduction was already evident by age about 40. Compared with the aged group, more naive CD4+ T cells, fewer expanded clones and increased TCR diversity were shown by the long-lived group, suggesting age selection. Because donor CMV infection status was unknown, age-related changes in expanded clonotypes were potentially confounded.

This clonotype has more than one count but fewer than ten. There is no known antigen for this receptor. Per-base qualities were not stored, and no clone one base away is much larger. The CDR3, from cysteine to phenylalanine, totals 11 residues. The only DNA kept is the CDR3, 33 bases in frame from the first base. V is pared back by 6 bases and J by 1 base, with 6 bases lying between the germline termini. Sequences SQVTM (CDR1) and ANQGSEA (CDR2) are obtained from the germline V gene. The donors were roughly 38 Caucasian individuals from Russia, aged roughly 6 to 95 years, who were systemically healthy. Each donor gave about 10 milliliters of peripheral blood, drawn into EDTA-treated Vacutainer tubes. Ficoll-Paque density-gradient centrifugation was used to isolate PBMCs, with at least 6.5 million per sample. Trizol reagent was used to extract total RNA from PBMCs, with at least 6 micrograms per sample. For every donor, an aliquot of PBMCs went through flow cytometry to measure the percentages of naive CD45RAhigh/CD27high T cells.

Libraries were made using 5' RACE. The sample was run on an Illumina HiSeq 2500. The second PCR ran for about 6 to 12 cycles and used a J-beta primer mix along with a sample-barcoded 5' primer. Each TCR beta cDNA molecule received a unique molecular identifier from a template-switch 5' adaptor carrying 12 random nucleotides. Each sample yielded at least 2.5 million CDR3-containing paired-end reads. First-strand cDNA synthesis was performed from all RNA using the Mint cDNA synthesis kit, with priming by a TRBC-specific oligonucleotide. Following uracil-DNA glycosylase treatment, all cDNA underwent a first 18-cycle PCR with the universal primers M1SS and BC2_uni_R. As for how the authors treated the data: For normalization, 1 million high-quality reads, each with a distinct molecular identifier, were randomly selected from each sample. Reads with shared molecular identifiers were discarded instead of being binned into consensus sequences. MiTCR, set to a Q25 quality threshold and the strictest error-elimination algorithm, was used for CDR3 identification, clonotype clustering and error correction. A nonparametric unseen species model using Euler transformation provided a lower-bound estimate of total TCR beta diversity. The public sequencing data were trimmed at Q25 with fastp and processed into clonotypes with MiXCR by TCRdb, which kept only in-frame beta chains. For every CDR3 protein sequence, its rows merge into one entry that carries the most common genes and DNA. It is TCRdb's table, rather than the study itself, that gives the V and J calls and clone size. This sample is represented by around 700,000 distinct CDR3 sequences; around 25% of them were singletons. Of the sample, 9.4% falls within the top ten clones.

These records were also assigned to another study, of T cells of mothers and their children. In that second paper, the authors write: Donors were nine systemically healthy Caucasian individuals: three mothers and their six children. cDNA synthesis consumed the entire amount of extracted RNA, loaded at roughly 1.5 ug RNA in each 15 ul reaction. Sample barcodes and 2-4 random nucleotides were added via the M1S primer in the second PCR. Over 10 million TCR beta CDR3 reads came from each mother, compared with millions of reads from each child. TCR recombination output is similarly shaped by thymic selection in related and unrelated pairs, with a minor effect exerted by inherited differences. Normalized repertoire overlap was always found to be slightly, but never significantly, higher in related mother-child pairs than in unrelated mother-child pairs. No persistent microchimeric T cell clones were detected, at a sensitivity of approximately 110 clones per million clonotypes. Deep NGS was used in the study to compare the TCR beta repertoires of mothers and children and to look for features that separate related mother-child pairs from unrelated individuals. The mean age was about 37 +/- 4 years for the mothers and approximately 11 +/- 4 years for the children. After adapter ligation with NEBNext reagents, the libraries were sequenced on Illumina HiSeq 2000 with 100+100 nt paired-end reads. To prevent cross-contamination, the mother and child libraries were prepared a month apart and were sequenced in separate runs. For each donor, between about 500,000 and 2,200,000 distinct TCR beta clonotypes were identified. Naive TCR beta clonotypes were estimated from low-frequency clonotypes matched to each donor's FACS-determined naive share, without sorting.

This clonotype was obtained from a boy aged 5-17 years in good health. The sample comprised blood. The receptor chain draws on TRBV29-1 and TRBJ2-5; confidence is insufficient to name the D gene. The DNA sequence is given as TGCAGCGTACAGAGCCAAGAGACCCAGTACTTC. It specifies CSVQSQETQYF.